This entry is about one T cell receptor beta chain. The antigen is not known. This sample was included in a study of cytomegalovirus exposure and HLA in healthy donors. Broader study findings: The study labeled fewer than 200 TCR beta chains cytomegalovirus-associated.

PCR was performed using 60 Vbeta and 13 Jbeta primers. Generated by immunoSEQ multiplex PCR, the TCRdb table keeps only in-frame clones and is missing some. The data contain about 150,000 clones, under 85% of them singletons. The CDR3 sequence is 16 residues long. V lost 0 bases and J lost 6; bases outside the gene matches: 8. The germline V gene encodes CDR1 SGHRS and CDR2 YFSETQ. The TCR was taken from a woman aged 40 to 50 in good health and CMV-seropositive. The chain joins TRBV5-1 to TRBJ2-2; 7 nucleotides agree with TRBD2. The sequencing input was PBMCs. The CDR3 region is CASSLVPSGVSGELFF. CDR3 nucleotide sequence: TGCGCCAGCAGCTTGGTTCCTAGCGGAGTCTCCGGGGAGCTGTTTTTT.